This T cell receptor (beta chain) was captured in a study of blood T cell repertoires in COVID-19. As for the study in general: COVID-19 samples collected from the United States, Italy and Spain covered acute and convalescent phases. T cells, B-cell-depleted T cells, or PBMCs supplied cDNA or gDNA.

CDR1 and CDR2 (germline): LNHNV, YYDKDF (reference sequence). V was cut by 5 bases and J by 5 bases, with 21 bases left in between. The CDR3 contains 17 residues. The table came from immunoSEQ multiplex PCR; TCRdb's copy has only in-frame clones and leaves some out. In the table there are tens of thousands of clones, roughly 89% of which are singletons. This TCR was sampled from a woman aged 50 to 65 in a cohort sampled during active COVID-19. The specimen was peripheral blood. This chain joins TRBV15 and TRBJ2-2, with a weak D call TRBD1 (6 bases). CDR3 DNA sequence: TGTGCCACCAGCGCCGACAGGCGCCGATCCCGAACCGGGGAGCTGTTTTTT. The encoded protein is CATSADRRRSRTGELFF.